These T cell receptor beta chains were read from a single sample in a study of blood T cell repertoires in COVID-19. The protocol was immunoSEQ multiplex PCR, while the TCRdb copy is restricted to in-frame clones and leaves out a portion. The sample has around 190,000 clones, approximately 85% seen once. Sequencing was performed on peripheral blood. The source of these receptors is a woman older than 75 with acute or convalescent COVID-19. Both conserved end residues are part of each CDR3. D genes are given only for firm matches. Clone size is not always given. Where it is, it says once, few, many or a class for expanded clones.

clone size	CDR3 length	V gene	D gene	J gene	CDR3 DNA	CDR3 protein
.	17	TRBV5-1	.	TRBJ2-3	TGCGCCAGCAGCTTGGGATCGTTTTACGGTGGCACAGATACGCAGTATTTT	CASSLGSFYGGTDTQYF
.	14	TRBV7-9	TRBD1	TRBJ2-7	TGTGCCAGCAGTTATTCAGGGGGATCCTACGAGCAGTACTTC	CASSYSGGSYEQYF
once	16	TRBV2	TRBD2	TRBJ2-1	TGTGCCAGCCCGGTAAGACTAGCGGGGCTTTACAATGAGCAGTTCTTC	CASPVRLAGLYNEQFF
.	12	TRBV7-9	.	TRBJ1-2	TGTGCCAGCAGCTTGCAGGGGTTTAGCTACACCTTC	CASSLQGFSYTF
.	17	TRBV5-1	TRBD1	TRBJ2-1	TGCGCCAGCAGCACCCCCTCCGGGACAGGGGGGGTCAATGAGCAGTTCTTC	CASSTPSGTGGVNEQFF
.	13	TRBV12-3/TRBV12-4	.	TRBJ1-5	TGTGCCAGCAGTAGGGGGAGCAATCAGCCCCAGCATTTT	CASSRGSNQPQHF
.	16	TRBV19	TRBD2	TRBJ2-1	TGTGCCACCGCATCCGCTATGAGGGGAGGGCCGGATGAGCAGTTCTTC	CATASAMRGGPDEQFF
.	14	TRBV10-3	.	TRBJ1-6	TGTGCCATCAGTGGGGCTGTTGGTAATTCACCCCTCCACTTT	CAISGAVGNSPLHF
.	15	TRBV5-1	.	TRBJ2-1	TGCGCCAGCAGCTTAGGGGACACAACATACAATGAGCAGTTCTTC	CASSLGDTTYNEQFF
.	15	TRBV4-3	TRBD1	TRBJ2-5	TGCGCCAGCAGCCAATACAGGGGGCGAGGAGAGACCCAGTACTTC	CASSQYRGRGETQYF
.	15	TRBV4-3	.	TRBJ2-7	TGCGCCAGCAGCCCCCGACTAGTATCCCCCTACGAGCAGTACTTC	CASSPRLVSPYEQYF
once	12	TRBV30	.	TRBJ2-3	TGTGCCTGGAGTGTTCTCTCAGATACGCAGTATTTT	CAWSVLSDTQYF
.	18	TRBV5-4	TRBD1	TRBJ1-2	TGTGCCAGCAGCTTGGCCCAGAGGACGGGACAGGGAACCAGCGGCTACACCTTC	CASSLAQRTGQGTSGYTF
.	13	TRBV7-2	.	TRBJ1-3	TGTGCCAGCAGCCCCGTCTCTGGAAACACCATATATTTT	CASSPVSGNTIYF
few	14	TRBV19	.	TRBJ1-1	TGTGCCAGTAGTATTCCGAACAGAGACACTGAAGCTTTCTTT	CASSIPNRDTEAFF
.	16	TRBV30	TRBD1	TRBJ1-2	TGTGCCTACGATCTACCGGGACAGGGGGCGCATCGGGGCTACACCTTC	CAYDLPGQGAHRGYTF
.	15	TRBV19	.	TRBJ2-7	TGTGCCAGTAGTATGGGCAGGAAAAGCTCCTACGAGCAGTACTTC	CASSMGRKSSYEQYF
.	15	TRBV27	.	TRBJ1-3	TGTGCCAGCAGTCCAAGTCGGGAGGCCGGAAACACCATATATTTT	CASSPSREAGNTIYF
.	13	TRBV6-5	.	TRBJ2-5	TGTGCCAGCACTGCCGGGGTAGGAGAGACCCAGTACTTC	CASTAGVGETQYF
.	15	TRBV11-1	TRBD1	TRBJ2-7	TGTGCCAGCAGCCGATACCGGGACAGCTCCTACGAGCAGTACTTC	CASSRYRDSSYEQYF
once	14	TRBV5-1	TRBD1	TRBJ2-3	TGCGCCAGCAGCCCGACAGACAGGGGAGATACGCAGTATTTT	CASSPTDRGDTQYF
once	13	TRBV24-1	TRBD2	TRBJ2-3	TGTGCCACCGCTAGTTGGGAGGGCCATACGCAGTATTTT	CATASWEGHTQYF
.	14	TRBV19	TRBD2	TRBJ2-1	TGTGCCAGTAGGACTAGCGGGAGCCCGGATGAGCAGTTCTTC	CASRTSGSPDEQFF
.	14	TRBV9	TRBD2	TRBJ2-7	TGTGCCACCCCGCCGGCGGGAGGGCCGTACGAGCAGTACTTC	CATPPAGGPYEQYF
.	17	TRBV2	.	TRBJ1-5	TGTGCCAGCAGTGCTAGGCGGGGATTGGCAAGCAATCAGCCCCAGCATTTT	CASSARRGLASNQPQHF
few	16	TRBV27	.	TRBJ2-1	TGTGCCAGCAGTTCGCTCAGCTGGGCGTCCTACAATGAGCAGTTCTTC	CASSSLSWASYNEQFF
.	17	TRBV12-5	TRBD2	TRBJ2-3	TGTGCTAGTGGTTTGGTGATAGCGGGAGGACACCACGATACGCAGTATTTT	CASGLVIAGGHHDTQYF
few	15	TRBV7-7	.	TRBJ1-4	TGTGCTAGCAGCTTAGGGCCAACAACTAATGAAAAACTGTTTTTT	CASSLGPTTNEKLFF
.	12	TRBV7-2	.	TRBJ2-3	TGTGCCAGCAGCTTATCGGCAGATACGCAGTATTTT	CASSLSADTQYF
.	16	TRBV6-4	TRBD2	TRBJ2-3	TGTGCCAGCAGTGACGGAGCGGGAGGATACACAGATACGCAGTATTTT	CASSDGAGGYTDTQYF
.	13	TRBV3-1/TRBV3-2	.	TRBJ1-2	TGTGCCAGCAGCCAATCGGGGGGCTCTGGCTACACCTTC	CASSQSGGSGYTF
.	15	TRBV5-4	.	TRBJ2-7	TGTGCCAGCAGCTTAATGGGCGGGGGCCCCCTAGAGCAGTACTTC	CASSLMGGGPLEQYF
once	15	TRBV7-7	TRBD1	TRBJ2-7	TGTGCTAGCAGCTTAGGACAGGGAGGCGGCTACGAGCAGTACTTC	CASSLGQGGGYEQYF
.	14	TRBV19	TRBD1	TRBJ2-1	TGTGCCAGTAGTATAGAGGACAGGGGCAATGAGCAGTTCTTC	CASSIEDRGNEQFF
.	16	TRBV28	.	TRBJ2-7	TGTGCCAGCAGTTTATGGATTACCGCCGGTTCCCACGAGCAGTACTTC	CASSLWITAGSHEQYF
.	12	TRBV5-1	.	TRBJ2-5	TGCGCCAGCAGCCCGGGAGTAGAGACCCAGTACTTC	CASSPGVETQYF
.	12	TRBV6-6	TRBD1	TRBJ2-1	TGTGCCAGCAGTGACAGGGGCAATGAGCAGTTCTTC	CASSDRGNEQFF
once	18	TRBV29-1	TRBD1	TRBJ1-2	TGCAGCGTTTCAAGCCGGGGGGACAGGCACATTTCTAACTATGGCTACACCTTC	CSVSSRGDRHISNYGYTF
.	14	TRBV27	TRBD1	TRBJ2-4	TGTGCCAGCAGTTACAGGGGGAAAAGAAACATTCAGTACTTC	CASSYRGKRNIQYF
.	14	TRBV3-1/TRBV3-2	TRBD1	TRBJ1-1	TGTGCCAGCAGCCCATACAGGGGCGGAGCTGAAGCTTTCTTT	CASSPYRGGAEAFF
.	17	TRBV23-1	.	TRBJ1-5	TGCGCCAGCAGTCAATCGAGGGCGGGGGACAGCAATCAGCCCCAGCATTTT	CASSQSRAGDSNQPQHF
.	17	TRBV24-1	TRBD2	TRBJ2-1	TGTGCCACCAGTGATTCCAGAACGGGTCGGGGGGTAGGTGAGCAGTTCTTC	CATSDSRTGRGVGEQFF
.	15	TRBV7-9	.	TRBJ1-2	TGTGCCAGCAGCTTAACCATTCCTTTGAGCTATGGCTACACCTTC	CASSLTIPLSYGYTF
.	15	TRBV27	.	TRBJ1-5	TGTGCCAGCAGTATCAGGCAGGGTAGCAATCAGCCCCAGCATTTT	CASSIRQGSNQPQHF
.	14	TRBV5-6	TRBD2	TRBJ2-7	TGTGCCAGCAGTCGCGGGGGAAACTCCTACGAGCAGTACTTC	CASSRGGNSYEQYF